These T cell receptor beta chains were read from a single sample in a study of early T cells in non-severe SARS-CoV-2 infection. TCRdb re-called the 5' RACE reads with MiXCR, one entry per CDR3 protein. The sample lists 55,000 to 75,000 distinct CDR3 sequences; less than 15% were seen once. Sequences were obtained from whole blood. The origin of the receptors is an adult who was a healthcare worker with PCR-confirmed SARS-CoV-2 infection or an uninfected control (not recorded which). Each CDR3 is given with its conserved first and last residue. Each record gives: D gene, J gene, clone size, V gene, CDR3 protein, CDR3 DNA. D genes are given only for firm matches. Clone size appears in some rows only: once, few, many, or a class for an expanded clone.

D gene: TRBD1
J gene: TRBJ2-1
clone size: -
V gene: TRBV2
CDR3 protein: CARPTRQGTHNEQFF
CDR3 DNA: TGTGCCAGGCCAACGCGACAGGGTACGCACAATGAGCAGTTCTTC

D gene: -
J gene: TRBJ1-4
clone size: few
V gene: TRBV7-9
CDR3 protein: CASSLATGLAEKLFF
CDR3 DNA: TGTGCCAGCAGCTTAGCGACGGGACTAGCCGAAAAACTGTTTTTT

D gene: TRBD1
J gene: TRBJ1-1
clone size: many
V gene: TRBV11-2
CDR3 protein: CASIATGGRAEAFF
CDR3 DNA: TGTGCCAGCATCGCAACAGGGGGTCGGGCTGAAGCTTTCTTT

D gene: -
J gene: TRBJ1-1
clone size: many
V gene: TRBV7-9
CDR3 protein: CASSSGQWGPLTEAFF
CDR3 DNA: TGTGCCAGCAGCTCAGGGCAGTGGGGGCCCCTGACTGAAGCTTTCTTT

D gene: -
J gene: TRBJ2-2
clone size: many
V gene: TRBV5-1
CDR3 protein: CASSLISGGAGELFF
CDR3 DNA: TGCGCCAGCAGCTTAATTTCAGGCGGCGCCGGGGAGCTGTTTTTT

D gene: -
J gene: TRBJ2-1
clone size: many
V gene: TRBV5-1
CDR3 protein: CASSLEPVGTSYNEQFF
CDR3 DNA: TGCGCCAGCAGCTTGGAACCCGTCGGGACGTCCTACAATGAGCAGTTCTTC

D gene: -
J gene: TRBJ1-3
clone size: -
V gene: TRBV28
CDR3 protein: CATGSGNTIYF
CDR3 DNA: TGTGCCACCGGCTCTGGAAACACCATATATTTT

D gene: -
J gene: TRBJ2-7
clone size: -
V gene: TRBV28
CDR3 protein: CASSGLAYEQYF
CDR3 DNA: TGTGCCAGCAGTGGGTTGGCGTACGAGCAGTACTTC

D gene: -
J gene: TRBJ2-5
clone size: many
V gene: TRBV7-8
CDR3 protein: CASSLYAPQSQYF
CDR3 DNA: TGTGCCAGCAGCTTATATGCTCCCCAGTCCCAGTACTTC

D gene: TRBD2
J gene: TRBJ2-3
clone size: few
V gene: TRBV6-6
CDR3 protein: CASSYTSGTTGTDTQYF
CDR3 DNA: TGTGCCAGCAGTTACACTTCCGGGACTACGGGCACAGATACGCAGTATTTT

D gene: -
J gene: TRBJ1-1
clone size: many
V gene: TRBV6-2/TRBV6-3
CDR3 protein: CASSYEWDGSMNTEAFF
CDR3 DNA: TGTGCCAGCAGTTACGAGTGGGACGGAAGTATGAACACTGAAGCTTTCTTT

D gene: -
J gene: TRBJ2-7
clone size: -
V gene: TRBV4-3
CDR3 protein: CASSQAGGEGSYEQYF
CDR3 DNA: TGCGCCAGCAGCCAAGCGGGGGGCGAGGGATCCTACGAGCAGTACTTC

D gene: -
J gene: TRBJ2-7
clone size: many
V gene: TRBV2
CDR3 protein: CASSERGAPITYEQYF
CDR3 DNA: TGTGCCAGCAGTGAGAGGGGGGCCCCGATTACCTACGAGCAGTACTTC

D gene: -
J gene: TRBJ2-5
clone size: many
V gene: TRBV6-2/TRBV6-3
CDR3 protein: CASSQGPKETQYF
CDR3 DNA: TGTGCCAGCAGCCAGGGCCCGAAAGAGACCCAGTACTTC

D gene: -
J gene: TRBJ1-3
clone size: many
V gene: TRBV5-1
CDR3 protein: CASSLGRTSSGNTIYF
CDR3 DNA: TGCGCCAGCAGCTTGGGCAGGACGAGCTCTGGAAACACCATATATTTT

D gene: -
J gene: TRBJ1-3
clone size: many
V gene: TRBV20-1
CDR3 protein: CSARVPPAAATGGNTIYF
CDR3 DNA: TGCAGTGCTAGAGTTCCCCCCGCGGCTGCGACCGGCGGAAACACCATATATTTT

D gene: -
J gene: TRBJ2-3
clone size: few
V gene: TRBV6-1
CDR3 protein: CASSRGAPDTQYF
CDR3 DNA: TGTGCCAGCAGCCGAGGGGCCCCAGATACGCAGTATTTT

D gene: -
J gene: TRBJ2-3
clone size: -
V gene: TRBV6-2/TRBV6-3
CDR3 protein: CASSWIRATFADTQYF
CDR3 DNA: TGTGCCAGCAGTTGGATCAGGGCGACTTTCGCAGATACGCAGTATTTT

D gene: -
J gene: TRBJ1-1
clone size: many
V gene: TRBV5-6
CDR3 protein: CASSHFGNTEAFF
CDR3 DNA: TGTGCCAGCAGCCATTTCGGTAACACTGAAGCTTTCTTT

D gene: TRBD1
J gene: TRBJ1-2
clone size: -
V gene: TRBV12-3/TRBV12-4
CDR3 protein: CASRPTGISNYGYTF
CDR3 DNA: TGTGCCAGCAGACCGACAGGGATCTCCAACTATGGCTACACCTTC

D gene: -
J gene: TRBJ1-1
clone size: few
V gene: TRBV9
CDR3 protein: CASSVDGGMNTEAFF
CDR3 DNA: TGTGCCAGCAGCGTAGACGGTGGCATGAACACTGAAGCTTTCTTT

D gene: TRBD2
J gene: TRBJ2-1
clone size: -
V gene: TRBV4-3
CDR3 protein: CASSQDVAGGRDNEQFF
CDR3 DNA: TGCGCCAGCAGCCAAGACGTAGCGGGGGGGCGGGACAATGAGCAGTTCTTC

D gene: -
J gene: TRBJ1-1
clone size: -
V gene: TRBV6-1
CDR3 protein: CASSGVWNTEAFF
CDR3 DNA: TGTGCCAGCAGTGGGGTCTGGAACACTGAAGCTTTCTTT

D gene: TRBD1
J gene: TRBJ2-7
clone size: few
V gene: TRBV30
CDR3 protein: CAWTHPGTGGSEQYF
CDR3 DNA: TGTGCCTGGACCCACCCCGGGACAGGGGGCTCCGAGCAGTACTTC

D gene: TRBD1
J gene: TRBJ2-3
clone size: -
V gene: TRBV6-4
CDR3 protein: CASSDSGQGEADTQYF
CDR3 DNA: TGTGCCAGCAGTGACTCGGGACAGGGAGAGGCAGATACGCAGTATTTT

D gene: -
J gene: TRBJ1-1
clone size: few
V gene: TRBV7-6
CDR3 protein: CASSNTGNTEAFF
CDR3 DNA: TGTGCCAGCAGCAATACAGGGAACACTGAAGCTTTCTTT

D gene: -
J gene: TRBJ2-3
clone size: -
V gene: TRBV7-2
CDR3 protein: CASSLGLGAYF
CDR3 DNA: TGTGCCAGCAGCTTAGGTTTGGGGGCGTATTTT

D gene: -
J gene: TRBJ1-1
clone size: many
V gene: TRBV12-3/TRBV12-4
CDR3 protein: CASSLGRVAEAFF
CDR3 DNA: TGTGCCAGCAGTTTAGGAAGGGTGGCTGAAGCTTTCTTT

D gene: -
J gene: TRBJ2-1
clone size: few
V gene: TRBV7-2
CDR3 protein: CASSLDLSGRGSNEQFF
CDR3 DNA: TGTGCCAGCAGCTTAGACCTTAGCGGACGGGGGTCCAATGAGCAGTTCTTC

D gene: -
J gene: TRBJ2-3
clone size: many
V gene: TRBV5-1
CDR3 protein: CASSFTQILTDTQYF
CDR3 DNA: TGCGCCAGCAGCTTCACTCAAATTCTCACAGATACGCAGTATTTT

D gene: -
J gene: TRBJ1-1
clone size: many
V gene: TRBV7-9
CDR3 protein: CASSVGGGEAFF
CDR3 DNA: TGTGCCAGCAGCGTAGGCGGAGGTGAAGCTTTCTTT

D gene: -
J gene: TRBJ1-5
clone size: few
V gene: TRBV27
CDR3 protein: CASSQGGPTEGQPQHF
CDR3 DNA: TGTGCCAGCAGTCAGGGTGGACCGACCGAGGGTCAGCCCCAGCATTTT

D gene: -
J gene: TRBJ1-5
clone size: many
V gene: TRBV5-5
CDR3 protein: CAPRRDQPQHF
CDR3 DNA: TGTGCCCCGAGGCGGGATCAGCCCCAGCATTTT